This is a list of T cell receptor beta chains from one sample in a study of shared clonotypes between healthy human individuals. The repertoire was sequenced with immunoSEQ multiplex PCR; TCRdb's copy has only in-frame clones and lacks some. Of approximately 720,000 clones in the sample, roughly 94% are singletons; the top ten hold nearly 25%. The sample was naive CD8+ T cells sorted from blood. All receptors come from a man aged 25-45 years in good health. The CDR3 runs from the conserved cysteine through the conserved F or W. Each record gives: clone size, D gene, J gene, V gene, CDR3 protein, CDR3 DNA. The D gene is left open where the match is weak. Rows give clone size only sometimes, using once, few, many, or a class for an expanded clone.

>-|-|TRBJ2-5|TRBV10-2
CASRQGRETQYF
TGCGCCAGCAGACAGGGAAGAGAGACCCAGTACTTC
>-|-|TRBJ2-5|TRBV7-6
CASSRLREGGSETQYF
TGTGCCAGCAGCCGACTCCGGGAAGGAGGATCGGAGACCCAGTACTTC
>-|-|TRBJ2-7|TRBV4-1
CASSQVPGVGSYEQYF
TGCGCCAGCAGCCAAGTACCGGGAGTCGGCTCCTACGAGCAGTACTTC
>-|TRBD1|TRBJ1-1|TRBV5-6
CASSAGTGVVDTEAFF
TGTGCCAGCAGCGCCGGGACAGGGGTTGTCGACACTGAAGCTTTCTTT
>-|-|TRBJ2-3|TRBV9
CASSESGVQQDTQYF
TGTGCCAGCAGCGAGTCCGGCGTCCAACAGGATACGCAGTATTTT
>once|-|TRBJ1-2|TRBV20-1
CSAPNYGYTF
TGCAGTGCCCCGAACTATGGCTACACCTTC
>-|TRBD1|TRBJ1-4|TRBV5-5
CASSLGTGGQKLFF
TGTGCCAGCAGCTTGGGGACAGGGGGCCAGAAACTGTTTTTT
>-|TRBD2|TRBJ2-1|TRBV7-9
CASSSPGGTYNEQFF
TGTGCCAGCAGCTCCCCGGGGGGGACCTACAATGAGCAGTTCTTC
>-|-|TRBJ1-1|TRBV21-1
CASSKALDGQPRWYGTEAFF
TGTGCCAGCAGCAAAGCGCTCGACGGACAGCCAAGGTGGTACGGCACTGAAGCTTTCTTT
>once|-|TRBJ2-1|TRBV28
CASSATQQVAINEQFF
TGTGCCAGCAGTGCCACCCAACAAGTAGCGATCAATGAGCAGTTCTTC